Given below is one TCR beta chain in context. The sample belongs to a study of blood T cell repertoires in COVID-19. Original methodology: For nucleated cells, counts were estimated from reference gene primer amplification. The method was immunoSEQ multiplex PCR; TCRdb's version includes in-frame clones alone and lacks a portion of them. V and J calls and clone size are those listed in that table; D and trimming were worked out from the DNA. The sample contains about 270,000 clones, around nine tenths of which appear only once. The TCR comes from a man between 40 and 49 years old with active or convalescent COVID-19. The sample was peripheral blood.

The DNA for the CDR3 is TGCGCCAGCAGCTTGGTGGCTGTCCTCATCACAGATACGCAGTATTTT. Translating it yields CASSLVAVLITDTQYF. The chain combines TRBV5-1 with TRBJ2-3; D gene unclear. The CDR3 extends over 16 amino acids. Per germline, CDR1 SGHRS and CDR2 YFSETQ. The V and J ends lost 0 bases and 2 bases respectively, with 13 bases between them.